What follows describes a single TCR beta chain. Its matching antigen is unknown. This sample is part of a study of CD8+ T cells in alopecia areata. Study in general: Treated patients were given 5 to 10 mg oral tofacitinib twice daily.

Sequencing used cDNA as its template, made by extracting RNA and reverse transcribing it. Repertoires were generated with immunoSEQ multiplex PCR, while TCRdb's copy carries only in-frame clones and drops some. The sample has some 130,000 clones; 45% to 50% are singletons. General study results and limits: Relative to normal scalp, lesional scalp, especially alopecia totalis/universalis, showed higher clonality.

Germline loops: CDR1 SGHAT, CDR2 FQNNGV. The CDR3 has 16 residues. Trimming took 2 bases from V and 8 from J; bases not matched to a gene: 9. Peripheral blood samples and lesional scalp punch biopsies were obtained from alopecia areata patients. PBMCs, the starting material, were the source of sorted CD4+ and CD8+ T cells. The receptor comes from a human donor with alopecia areata. The sample in question was CD8+ T cells sorted from blood, obtained at week 0. The V gene is TRBV11-2, the J gene TRBJ2-7, with 13 bases lining up with TRBD2. The CDR3 loop is CASSLNIGTSGAQQYF. CDR3 coding DNA: TGTGCCAGCAGCTTAAACATCGGGACTAGCGGGGCCCAGCAGTACTTC.